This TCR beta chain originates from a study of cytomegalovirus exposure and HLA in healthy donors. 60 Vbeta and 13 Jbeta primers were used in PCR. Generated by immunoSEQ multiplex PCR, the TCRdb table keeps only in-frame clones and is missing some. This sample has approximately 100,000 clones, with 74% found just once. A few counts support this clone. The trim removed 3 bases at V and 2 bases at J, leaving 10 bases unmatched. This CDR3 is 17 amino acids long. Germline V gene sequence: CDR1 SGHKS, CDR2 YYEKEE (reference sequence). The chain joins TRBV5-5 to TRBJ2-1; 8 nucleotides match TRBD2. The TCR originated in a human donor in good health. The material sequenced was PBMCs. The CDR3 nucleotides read TGTGCCAGCAGCTCCACGGGAGGGGGGGCCGCCTACAATGAGCAGTTCTTC. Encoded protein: CASSSTGGGAAYNEQFF.